What follows is one T cell receptor (beta chain) and its context. Its matching antigen is unknown. The sample is drawn from a study of T-cell memory formation after mild COVID-19. Background on the study: TCR clusters largely stayed donor specific.

Trimming shortened V by 6 bases and J by 4 bases, and 10 bases separated the two germline ends. CDR3 size: 12 residues. Germline assignment: CDR1 MNHEY and CDR2 SVGEGT. MiXCR, applied by TCRdb to the 5' RACE reads, yields one record per CDR3 protein. Of about 110,000 distinct CDR3 sequences listed, roughly a sixth are singletons. Study-level points and caveats: Largely, contracting CD4+ clones fell within CM and EM, and contracting CD8+ clones within EMRA. Day 15 to 85 contracting clones showed balanced CD4/CD8; later expanders leaned CD4+.

The chain is built from TRBV6-2 or TRBV6-3 and TRBJ2-7, with a tentative D call TRBD1 (5 bases). The clonotype comes from a man between 18 and 29 years old who had mild COVID-19 (a few samples of this study predate the infection). Cell type and time point are not known. Input material: PBMCs or a T cell subset sorted from them (not recorded which). The CDR3 protein is CASRGQGYEQYV. The CDR3 DNA is TGTGCCAGCAGAGGTCAGGGATACGAGCAGTACGTC.